The 7 T cell receptor beta chains reported below all come from one sample, sequenced in a study of T cell changes during pregnancy in multiple sclerosis. Assay used: immunoSEQ multiplex PCR; TCRdb lists only in-frame clones, some missing. Found here are some 42,000 clones, about 93% of them singletons; the top ten hold over 0.55%. Sequences were derived from CD4+ T cells from peripheral blood mononuclear cells, sampled in the third trimester of pregnancy. The receptors originated from a female donor with multiple sclerosis, enrolled in a pregnancy study.

CDR3 amino acids: CASSAGEKLFF. CDR3 nucleotide sequence: TGTGCCAGCAGCGCCGGGGAAAAACTGTTTTTT. The rearrangement links TRBV7-2 to TRBJ1-4, with D hard to call. Germline V gene lookup returns CDR1 SGHTA and CDR2 FQGNSA. The V gene lost 5 bases and the J gene lost 8 bases, with 6 bases spanning the gap. There are 11 residues in the CDR3.

This clone has more than one count but fewer than ten. The CDR3 protein is CASHTTGPNSPLHF. Written as DNA, the CDR3 is TGCGCCAGCCATACCACGGGTCCTAATTCACCCCTCCACTTT. The chain links TRBV5-1 to TRBJ1-6, with D hard to call. Trimming removed 7 bases at V and 6 bases at J, with 14 bases between. Germline CDR1 is SGHRS and CDR2 is YFSETQ. The CDR3 extends over 14 amino acids. Together with reference TRBV5-1 and TRBJ1-6, the CDR3 gives the full variable domain: KAGVTQTPRYLIKTRGQQVTLSCSPISGHRSVSWYQQTPGQGLQFLFEYFSETQRNKGNFPGRFSGRQFSNSRSEMNVSTLELGDSALYLCASHTTGPNSPLHFGNGTRLTVT.

The V and J genes are TRBV15 and TRBJ2-7; D unresolved. Germline V gene lookup returns CDR1 LNHNV and CDR2 YYDKDF (reference sequence). The CDR3 has 15 residues. V was cut by 0 bases and J by 3 bases, with 12 bases left in between. As DNA, the CDR3 is TGTGCCACCAGCAGAGAGCGTGGGCTTATCTACGAGCAGTACTTC. It is translated as CATSRERGLIYEQYF.

The chain couples TRBV13 to TRBJ1-1; 9 positions match TRBD1. The CDR3 is 14 residues long. Per the germline V gene, CDR1 is PRHDT and CDR2 is FYEKMQ (reference sequence). V lost 7 bases to trimming and J lost 5 bases; unmatched junction nucleotides: 8. The CDR3 nucleotides read TGTGCCAGCAACTCGGGACAGGGTTTGACTGAAGCTTTCTTT. Translation: CASNSGQGLTEAFF.

V usage is TRBV18 and J usage is TRBJ1-1; TRBD1 agrees at 7 bases. The CDR3 covers 16 residues. The germline V gene has CDR1 KGHSH and CDR2 LQKENI. The V segment lost 4 bases and the J segment 0 bases; nucleotides outside the gene matches: 8. This CDR3 reads CASSLGQAYMNTEAFF. In DNA form, the CDR3 reads TGTGCCAGCTCACTAGGACAGGCTTATATGAACACTGAAGCTTTCTTT.

The chain carries TRBV9 and TRBJ1-2, with TRBD1 identical over 7 bases. The length of the CDR3 is 15 residues. The germline V gene has CDR1 SGDLS and CDR2 YYNGEE. V trimming: 3 bases; J trimming: 0 bases; junction bases outside the gene matches: 5. The CDR3 region has the DNA TGTGCCAGCAGCGCCTGGACAGGAGCTAACTATGGCTACACCTTC. This encodes CASSAWTGANYGYTF.

This chain joins TRBV2 and TRBJ2-3, with 8 bases that match TRBD2. The CDR3 spans 13 residues. CDR1 SNHLY and CDR2 FYNNEI come from the germline V gene. J was trimmed by 5 bases and V by 8 bases; bases with no gene match: 6. CDR3 DNA sequence: TGTGCCAGCCGTTATAGCGGGGTAGATACGCAGTATTTT. This translates into CASRYSGVDTQYF.